What follows are 30 T cell receptor beta chains derived from one specimen sequenced in a study of cytomegalovirus exposure and HLA in healthy donors. The PCR ran on 60 Vbeta and 13 Jbeta primers. Assay used: immunoSEQ multiplex PCR; TCRdb lists only in-frame clones, some missing. The data show about 300,000 clones, 86% seen once. The sample consisted of PBMCs. The receptors here all came from a man in his forties or fifties in good health and CMV-seropositive.

This sequence joins TRBV28 and TRBJ2-7; the match to TRBD2 covers 12 bases. V lost 5 bases, J lost 0 bases, and 14 bases stayed unmatched. This CDR3 is 19 amino acids long. In germline, CDR1 is MDHEN, CDR2 SYDVKM. CDR3 nucleotides: TGTGCCAGCAGTACCCCGATAAGCGGGACTAGCGGGTTCTCCTACGAGCAGTACTTC. Translation: CASSTPISGTSGFSYEQYF.

The gene calls are TRBV2 and TRBJ1-2; no firm D call. V lost 0 bases to trimming and J lost 1 base, with 9 bases between them. The CDR3 totals 15 residues. CDR1 and CDR2 (germline): SNHLY, FYNNEI. The CDR3 loop reads CASSEAQRSNYGYTF. The CDR3 DNA reads as TGTGCCAGCAGTGAAGCACAGAGAAGTAACTATGGCTACACCTTC.

The genes are TRBV6-5 and TRBJ2-7; 13 bases align to TRBD2. Germline values: CDR1 MNHEY, CDR2 SVGAGI. V dropped 10 bases and J dropped 5; count of bases not matched to a gene: 11. The CDR3 totals 15 residues. The CDR3 is CATLTEGLAGNEQYF. CDR3 sequence (DNA): TGTGCCACCCTGACAGAGGGACTAGCGGGAAACGAGCAGTACTTC.

The V and J genes are TRBV25-1 and TRBJ1-1; D call uncertain. Germline loops: CDR1 MGHDK, CDR2 SYGVNS. The CDR3 runs to 17 residues. Trimming took off 1 base at V and 0 bases at J, with 15 bases between the two ends. The CDR3 reads CASSELDSEFLNTEAFF. CDR3 bases: TGTGCCAGCAGTGAATTAGACTCGGAATTTCTGAACACTGAAGCTTTCTTT.

This chain uses TRBV18 with TRBJ1-1; D is perhaps TRBD1 (6 bases). Germline CDR1 reads KGHSH; CDR2 reads LQKENI. V lost 5 bases and J 1 base, leaving 8 bases between the germline ends. CDR3 length: 13 residues. The CDR3 is CASSIQGNTEAFF. The DNA of the CDR3 is TGTGCCAGCTCAATACAGGGGAACACTGAAGCTTTCTTT. The whole variable domain, filled in from reference TRBV18 and TRBJ1-1, reads NAGVMQNPRHLVRRRGQEARLRCSPMKGHSHVYWYRQLPEEGLKFMVYLQKENIIDESGMPKERFSAEFPKEGPSILRIQQVVRGDSAAYFCASSIQGNTEAFFGQGTRLTVV.

The genes are TRBV18 and TRBJ2-1, with 7 bases fitting TRBD1. The ends lost 2 bases at V and 0 bases at J; junction bases unmatched: 7. The germline gives CDR1 KGHSH, CDR2 LQKENI. CDR3 size: 17 residues. In nucleotides, the CDR3 is TGTGCCAGCTCACCATCTGGGACAGCGAGCTCCTACAATGAGCAGTTCTTC. Protein sequence: CASSPSGTASSYNEQFF.

V gene TRBV6-5 combines with J gene TRBJ2-1; possible D gene TRBD1, 6 bases. Trimming pared 6 bases from V and 1 base from J, leaving 10 bases between. The germline V gene encodes CDR1 MNHEY and CDR2 SVGAGI. The CDR3 is made up of 14 amino acids. The chain's CDR3 is CASRPDRSYNEQFF. The CDR3 DNA follows: TGTGCCAGCAGACCGGACAGATCCTACAATGAGCAGTTCTTC.

The chain recombines TRBV7-6 with TRBJ1-6, with 9 bases identical to TRBD1. The germline V gene encodes CDR1 SGHVS and CDR2 FNYEAQ. V shed 5 bases and J 9 bases; nucleotides not matched to a gene: 20. The CDR3 totals 19 residues. The CDR3 bases are TGTGCCAGCAGCCCAACGTCCGGGACAGGGCGTCGATTTGGTTCACCCCTCCACTTT. Protein: CASSPTSGTGRRFGSPLHF.

The chain couples TRBV7-6 to TRBJ2-2, with D possibly matching TRBD2 (5 bases). The germline gives CDR1 SGHVS, CDR2 FNYEAQ. This CDR3 is 16 amino acids long. V lost 0 bases and J 4 bases, leaving 12 bases between the germline ends. CDR3 sequence: CASSLAPQRPTGELFF. The CDR3 coding sequence is TGTGCCAGCAGCTTAGCCCCCCAGCGGCCCACCGGGGAGCTGTTTTTT.

This chain links TRBV19 with TRBJ2-3, with 10 bases aligning to TRBD2. This CDR3 comprises 16 residues. CDR1 is LNHDA and CDR2 is SQIVND in the germline V gene (reference sequence). Trimming removed 4 bases from V and 4 bases from J; junction bases left unmatched: 8. The CDR3 is CASSNMGSGRADTQYF. DNA for the CDR3: TGTGCCAGTAGTAACATGGGGAGCGGGAGGGCAGATACGCAGTATTTT.

This clone was seen only a few times. The CDR3 region has the DNA TGTGCCTGGACTTTTACGGTGGACACTGAAGCTTTCTTT. Its protein product is CAWTFTVDTEAFF. The V call is TRBV30, the J call TRBJ1-1, with D unresolved. V lost 4 bases to trimming and J lost 3 bases, with 12 bases between them. The CDR3 has 13 amino acids. The germline V gene has CDR1 GTSNPN and CDR2 SVGIG (reference sequence).

The V call is TRBV10-3, the J call TRBJ2-2; TRBD1 matches 7 bases. The junction had 6 bases not matched to a gene; V was cut back by 3 bases and J by 5 bases. The CDR3 covers 15 residues. Germline assignment: CDR1 ENHRY and CDR2 SYGVKD. Here the CDR3 DNA reads TGTGCCATCAGTGAAGACAGGGCTGGGACCGGGGAGCTGTTTTTT. Its protein is CAISEDRAGTGELFF.

CDR3 amino acids: CASSQDERGSGEQFF. As DNA, the CDR3 is TGCGCCAGCAGCCAAGATGAGCGGGGTTCGGGTGAGCAGTTCTTC. V is TRBV4-1 and J is TRBJ2-1; 7 nucleotides line up with TRBD2. With V trimmed by 0 bases and J by 9 bases, 8 bases remained unmatched. The length of the CDR3 is 15 residues. CDR1 MGHRA and CDR2 YSYEKL come from the germline V gene.

The genes are TRBV21-1 and TRBJ2-7; TRBD1 is taken as the D call from the table, unchecked against the DNA. TRBV21-1 is labeled a pseudogene. The CDR3 loop spans 16 amino acids. The CDR3 region is CASSTGSAGQHYEQYF. The CDR3 bases are TGTGCCAGCAGCACTGGATCGGCGGGACAGCACTACGAGCAGTACTTC.

This clone was counted once. The chain joins TRBV29-1 to TRBJ1-2; D uncertain. The CDR3 loop spans 11 amino acids. Germline V CDR1 and CDR2: SQVTM, ANQGSEA. Deletions cut 2 bases from V and 6 bases from J, with 7 bases between. This CDR3 is CSVEKLDGYTF. The CDR3 DNA is TGCAGCGTTGAAAAACTGGATGGCTACACCTTC.

The rearrangement uses TRBV7-6 and TRBJ2-3, with no clear D. This CDR3 is built from 14 residues. Germline V CDR1 and CDR2: SGHVS, FNYEAQ. V lost 1 base to trimming and J lost 2 bases, with 7 bases between them. As DNA, the CDR3 is TGTGCCAGCAGCTTAGACTACTCCACAGATACGCAGTATTTT. It yields the protein CASSLDYSTDTQYF.

The chain employs TRBV10-3 and TRBJ2-7; D may be TRBD1 (5 bases). The germline CDR1 and CDR2 sequences are ENHRY and SYGVKD. This CDR3 region has 13 residues. Trimming removed 1 base at V and 5 bases at J, with 9 bases between. The CDR3 here is CAISELTGHEQYF. In nucleotides, the CDR3 is TGTGCCATCAGTGAGTTAACAGGCCACGAGCAGTACTTC.

The V call is TRBV28, the J call TRBJ2-4, with 7 bases aligning to TRBD1. This CDR3 contains 13 residues. CDR1 MDHEN and CDR2 SYDVKM come from the germline V gene. After removal of 7 bases from V and 5 bases from J, the junction contained 5 bases not matched to a gene. CDR3 nucleotide sequence: TGTGCCAGCACTTCAGGGGGTCAAAACATTCAGTACTTC. Its protein product is CASTSGGQNIQYF.

The chain couples TRBV9 to TRBJ2-7, with D perhaps matching TRBD2 (6 bases). Looked up from germline, CDR1 is SGDLS and CDR2 is YYNGEE. Deletions cut 3 bases from V and 4 bases from J, with 20 bases between. The CDR3 spans 16 residues. The CDR3 DNA reads as TGTGCCAGCAGCGCCGGGTCGGCGGGACCGGCTTACGAGCAGTACTTC. As protein: CASSAGSAGPAYEQYF. Complete variable domain (other parts from reference TRBV9 and TRBJ2-7): DSGVTQTPKHLITATGQRVTLRCSPRSGDLSVYWYQQSLDQGLQFLIQYYNGEERAKGNILERFSAQQFPDLHSELNLSSLELGDSALYFCASSAGSAGPAYEQYFGPGTRLTVT.

The genes are TRBV7-8 and TRBJ2-5; maybe TRBD2 (5 bases). This CDR3 has 16 amino acids. The germline V and J ends were trimmed by 1 base and 4 bases, with 16 bases remaining between them. Germline values: CDR1 SGHVS, CDR2 FQNEAQ. The CDR3 DNA follows: TGTGCCAGCAGCTTAGTTACAGTCCGCGGAGGAGAGACCCAGTACTTC. Translation: CASSLVTVRGGETQYF.

This clone is a singleton in its sample. This chain connects TRBV7-9 to TRBJ2-3, with 9 nucleotides matching TRBD2. The CDR3 loop spans 16 amino acids. J lost 6 bases, V lost 5 bases, and 12 bases had no gene match. Germline assignment: CDR1 SEHNR and CDR2 FQNEAQ (reference sequence). The CDR3 DNA follows: TGTGCCAGCAGCCTCTCAGCGGGAGGCCCGATGGATACGCAGTATTTT. This codes for CASSLSAGGPMDTQYF. Filled out from reference TRBV7-9 and TRBJ2-3, the complete variable domain reads DTGVSQNPRHKITKRGQNVTFRCDPISEHNRLYWYRQTLGQGPEFLTYFQNEAQLEKSRLLSDRFSAERPKGSFSTLEIQRTEQGDSAMYLCASSLSAGGPMDTQYFGPGTRLTVL.

V is TRBV9 and J is TRBJ2-3; tentative D call: TRBD1 (5 bases). Germline assignment: CDR1 SGDLS and CDR2 YYNGEE. With 6 bases removed from V and 2 bases from J, the gap between germline ends came to 13 bases. The CDR3 runs 14 residues. In nucleotides, the CDR3 is TGTGCCAGCAACTCAGGGTTACTCACAGATACGCAGTATTTT. Its protein product is CASNSGLLTDTQYF. Full variable domain (outside the CDR3, taken from reference TRBV9 and TRBJ2-3): DSGVTQTPKHLITATGQRVTLRCSPRSGDLSVYWYQQSLDQGLQFLIQYYNGEERAKGNILERFSAQQFPDLHSELNLSSLELGDSALYFCASNSGLLTDTQYFGPGTRLTVL.

The chain has TRBV7-9 and TRBJ2-7, with 7 bases fitting TRBD2. The CDR3 has 12 residues. Trimming at V came to 7 bases and at J to 1 base, leaving 1 base not matched to a gene. Per the germline V gene, CDR1 is SEHNR and CDR2 is FQNEAQ (reference sequence). CDR3 in amino acids: CASKAGSYEQYF. The CDR3 bases are TGTGCCAGCAAAGCGGGATCCTACGAGCAGTACTTC.

The V and J genes are TRBV30 and TRBJ1-1, with TRBD1 matching over 10 bases. The CDR3 totals 19 residues. The J segment lost 4 bases and the V segment lost 3 bases, leaving 20 bases of the junction unmatched. Germline CDR1 reads GTSNPN; CDR2 reads SVGIG (reference sequence). CDR3 sequence: CAWRNRSGTGASWATEAFF. The CDR3 DNA reads TGTGCCTGGAGGAATCGGAGTGGGACAGGGGCTTCGTGGGCCACTGAAGCTTTCTTT.

The chain uses TRBV2 and TRBJ1-1; weak D call: TRBD1 (5 bases). The germline gives CDR1 SNHLY, CDR2 FYNNEI. This CDR3 contains 12 residues. V gave up 5 bases and J gave up 5 bases, with 9 bases separating them. CDR3 amino acids: CASSSRVTEAFF. CDR3 coding DNA: TGTGCCAGCAGTTCCAGGGTAACTGAAGCTTTCTTT.

The chain links TRBV7-2 to TRBJ2-3; TRBD2 agrees at 9 bases. V dropped 6 bases and J dropped 6; count of bases not matched to a gene: 10. This CDR3 is built from 15 residues. Germline loops: CDR1 SGHTA, CDR2 FQGNSA. CDR3 region: CASRRRAGGGDTQYF. DNA for the CDR3: TGTGCCAGCAGGAGGCGAGCGGGGGGAGGGGATACGCAGTATTTT.

This clone was found once. The chain has TRBV5-4 and TRBJ2-6; possibly TRBD1 for D (6 bases). The length of the CDR3 is 15 residues. The germline V gene has CDR1 SGHNT and CDR2 YYREEE (reference sequence). The V end lost 2 bases, the J end lost 0 bases, and 6 bases lay between the germline ends. The CDR3 bases are TGTGCCAGCAGCTTAGGGGGCTCTGGGGCCAACGTCCTGACTTTC. This codes for CASSLGGSGANVLTF.

This chain joins TRBV6-5 and TRBJ2-2; D might be TRBD2 (5 bases). The V end was cut by 8 bases, the J end by 5 bases, with 18 bases between. The CDR3 spans 15 residues. CDR1 and CDR2 (germline): MNHEY, SVGAGI. Written as DNA, the CDR3 is TGTGCCAGCCGAGGAGGAGCGGAATATACCGGGGAGCTGTTTTTT. This codes for CASRGGAEYTGELFF.

The chain employs TRBV5-1 and TRBJ2-3, with 7 nucleotides matching TRBD2. Germline V gives CDR1 SGHRS, CDR2 YFSETQ. This CDR3 comprises 13 residues. Trimming took 7 bases from V and 2 from J; bases not matched to a gene: 4. CDR3: CASWDYLTDTQYF. The DNA of the CDR3 is TGCGCCAGCTGGGACTACCTCACAGATACGCAGTATTTT.

The chain couples TRBV30 to TRBJ1-4; D call uncertain. The CDR3 sequence is 15 residues long. Per germline, CDR1 GTSNPN and CDR2 SVGIG (reference sequence). V dropped 0 bases and J dropped 7 bases, with 15 bases sitting between them. The CDR3 loop is CAWSVNRVRGEKLFF. CDR3 in DNA: TGTGCCTGGAGTGTAAATAGGGTCCGGGGTGAAAAACTGTTTTTT.